Sequencing of this T cell receptor beta chain was carried out in a study of blood T cell repertoires in COVID-19. Study-wide background: Collection of acute and convalescent COVID-19 samples took place in the United States, Italy and Spain.

Using immunoSEQ multiplex PCR, the repertoire was profiled, and TCRdb retains in-frame clones only, with some absent. In the table there are fewer than 200,000 clones, around 78% of which are singletons. All enrollees were roughly 18 to 95 years old and from around 25 US areas. Recovered Cohort 3 donors showed two negative PCRs, clearance, or symptom resolution. The ends lost 4 bases at V and 4 bases at J; junction bases unmatched: 19. The CDR3 extends over 19 amino acids. CDR1 is SGHTA, CDR2 FQGTGA, per germline. V and J are TRBV7-3 and TRBJ1-5; TRBD1 matches at 7 bases. This TCR was recovered from a woman between 50 and 59 years old who had recovered from COVID-19. The sequencing input was PBMCs or T cells enriched from blood (not recorded which). The CDR3 region is CASSSIDGRGRTLNQPQHF. Written as DNA, the CDR3 is TGTGCCAGCAGCTCTATCGACGGTAGGGGGCGAACTTTGAATCAGCCCCAGCATTTT.